This TCR beta chain was sequenced during a study of T cell responses to AZD1222 COVID-19 vaccine. Profiling relied on immunoSEQ multiplex PCR, and the TCRdb table lists in-frame clones only, not all of them. The sample lists about 130,000 clones; roughly 87% were seen once. Trimming took off 5 bases at V and 4 bases at J, with 8 bases between the two ends. The CDR3 length is 12 residues. The germline CDR1 and CDR2 sequences are SEHNR and FQNEAQ (reference sequence). The chain carries TRBV7-9 and TRBJ1-1, with D hard to call. The specimen comprised peripheral blood, sampled on day 0 of AZD1222 vaccination. The clonotype originates from an adult in good health. In nucleotides, the CDR3 is TGTGCCAGCAGCCCAGACGGCACTGAAGCTTTCTTT. This gives the protein CASSPDGTEAFF.